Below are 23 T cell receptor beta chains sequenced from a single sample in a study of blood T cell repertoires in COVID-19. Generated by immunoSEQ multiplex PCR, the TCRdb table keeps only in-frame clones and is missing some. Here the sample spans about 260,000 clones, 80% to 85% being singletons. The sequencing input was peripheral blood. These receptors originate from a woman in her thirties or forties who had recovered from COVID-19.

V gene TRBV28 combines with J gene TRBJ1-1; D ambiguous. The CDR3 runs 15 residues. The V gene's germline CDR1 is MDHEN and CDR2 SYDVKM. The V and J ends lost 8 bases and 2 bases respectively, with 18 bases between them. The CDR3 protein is CASRKLRILNTEAFF. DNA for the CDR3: TGTGCCAGCCGCAAGCTGCGGATTCTAAACACTGAAGCTTTCTTT.

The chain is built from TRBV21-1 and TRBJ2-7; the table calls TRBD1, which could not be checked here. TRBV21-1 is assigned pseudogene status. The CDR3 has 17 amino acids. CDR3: CASSKAQEAGGPCEQYF. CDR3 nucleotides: TGTGCCAGCAGCAAAGCGCAGGAAGCAGGGGGACCCTGTGAGCAGTACTTC.

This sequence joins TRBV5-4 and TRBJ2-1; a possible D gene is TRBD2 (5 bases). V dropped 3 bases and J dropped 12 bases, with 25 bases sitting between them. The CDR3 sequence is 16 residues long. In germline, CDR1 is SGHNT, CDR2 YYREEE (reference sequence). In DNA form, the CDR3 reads TGTGCCAGCAGCTCGCTTGACCCGGGGTCGACCGTCGGGCAGTTCTTC. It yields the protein CASSSLDPGSTVGQFF.

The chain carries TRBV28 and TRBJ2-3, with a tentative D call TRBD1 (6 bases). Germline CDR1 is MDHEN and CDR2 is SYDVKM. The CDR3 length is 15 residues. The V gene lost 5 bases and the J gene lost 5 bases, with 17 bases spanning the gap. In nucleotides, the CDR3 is TGTGCCAGCAGTCCAACTGAACTAGGGGGAGATACGCAGTATTTT. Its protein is CASSPTELGGDTQYF.

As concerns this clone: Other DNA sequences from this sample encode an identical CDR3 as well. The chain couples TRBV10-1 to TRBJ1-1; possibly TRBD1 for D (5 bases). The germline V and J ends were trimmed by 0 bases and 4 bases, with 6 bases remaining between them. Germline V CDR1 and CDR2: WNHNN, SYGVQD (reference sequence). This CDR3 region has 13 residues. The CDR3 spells CASSESRATEAFF. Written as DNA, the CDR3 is TGCGCCAGCAGTGAGTCCAGGGCCACTGAAGCTTTCTTT.

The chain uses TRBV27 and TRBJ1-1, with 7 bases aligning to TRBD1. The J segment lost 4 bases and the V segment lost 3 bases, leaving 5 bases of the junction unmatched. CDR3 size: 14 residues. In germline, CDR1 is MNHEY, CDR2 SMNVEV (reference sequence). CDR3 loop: CASSFQGVGTEAFF. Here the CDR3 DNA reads TGTGCCAGCAGTTTCCAGGGGGTGGGCACTGAAGCTTTCTTT.

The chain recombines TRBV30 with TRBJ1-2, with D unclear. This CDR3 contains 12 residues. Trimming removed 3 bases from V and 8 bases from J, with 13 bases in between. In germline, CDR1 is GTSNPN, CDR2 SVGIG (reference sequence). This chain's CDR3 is CAWSPDGWGYTF. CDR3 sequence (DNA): TGTGCCTGGAGCCCCGACGGGTGGGGCTACACCTTC.

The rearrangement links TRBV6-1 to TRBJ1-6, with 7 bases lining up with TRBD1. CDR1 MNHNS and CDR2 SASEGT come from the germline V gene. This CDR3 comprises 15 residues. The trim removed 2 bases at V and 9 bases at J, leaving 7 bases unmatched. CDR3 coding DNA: TGTGCCAGCAGTGAACCGGACAGGAGCCTTTCACCCCTCCACTTT. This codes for CASSEPDRSLSPLHF.

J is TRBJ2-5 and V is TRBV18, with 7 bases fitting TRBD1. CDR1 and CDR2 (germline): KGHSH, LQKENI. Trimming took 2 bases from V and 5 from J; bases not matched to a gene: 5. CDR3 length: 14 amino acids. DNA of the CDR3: TGTGCCAGCTCACCATTCACAGGGGAGGAGACCCAGTACTTC. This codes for CASSPFTGEETQYF.

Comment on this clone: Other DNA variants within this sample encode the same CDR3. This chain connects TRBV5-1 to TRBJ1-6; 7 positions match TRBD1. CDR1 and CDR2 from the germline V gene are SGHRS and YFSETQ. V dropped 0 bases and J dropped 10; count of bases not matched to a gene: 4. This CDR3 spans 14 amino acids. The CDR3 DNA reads TGCGCCAGCAGCTTGGGACAGGGAGAGTCACCCCTCCACTTT. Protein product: CASSLGQGESPLHF.

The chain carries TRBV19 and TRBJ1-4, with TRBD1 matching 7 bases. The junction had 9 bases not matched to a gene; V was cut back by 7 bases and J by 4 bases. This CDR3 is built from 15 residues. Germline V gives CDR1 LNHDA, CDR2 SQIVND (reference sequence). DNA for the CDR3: TGTGCCAGTAAAAGGCCCGGGACAGTTAATGAAAAACTGTTTTTT. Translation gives CASKRPGTVNEKLFF.

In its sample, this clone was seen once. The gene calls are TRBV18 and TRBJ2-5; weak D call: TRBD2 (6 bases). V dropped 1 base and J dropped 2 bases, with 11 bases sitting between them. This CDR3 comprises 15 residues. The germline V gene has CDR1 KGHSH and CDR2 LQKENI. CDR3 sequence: CASSPQEGWQETQYF. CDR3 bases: TGTGCCAGCTCACCACAGGAGGGATGGCAAGAGACCCAGTACTTC.

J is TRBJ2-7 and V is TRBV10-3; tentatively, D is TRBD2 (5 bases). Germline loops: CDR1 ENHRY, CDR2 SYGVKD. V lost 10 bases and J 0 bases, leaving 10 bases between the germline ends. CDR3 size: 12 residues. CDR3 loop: CANGLSSYEQYF. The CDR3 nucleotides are TGTGCCAACGGACTCAGCTCCTACGAGCAGTACTTC.

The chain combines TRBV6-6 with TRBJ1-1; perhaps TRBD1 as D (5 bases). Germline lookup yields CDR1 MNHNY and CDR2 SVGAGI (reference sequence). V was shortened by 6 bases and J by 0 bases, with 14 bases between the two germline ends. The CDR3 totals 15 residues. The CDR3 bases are TGTGCCAGCAGCAGACAGACCAGCTTGAACACTGAAGCTTTCTTT. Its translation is CASSRQTSLNTEAFF.

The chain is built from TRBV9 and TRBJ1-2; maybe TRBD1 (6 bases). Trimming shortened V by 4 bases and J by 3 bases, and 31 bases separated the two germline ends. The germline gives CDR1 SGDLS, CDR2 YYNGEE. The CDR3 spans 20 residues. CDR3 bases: TGTGCCAGCAGCAACAGGGCGAGGTCGGTCCTATCAGAGTGGGACTATGGCTACACCTTC. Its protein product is CASSNRARSVLSEWDYGYTF.

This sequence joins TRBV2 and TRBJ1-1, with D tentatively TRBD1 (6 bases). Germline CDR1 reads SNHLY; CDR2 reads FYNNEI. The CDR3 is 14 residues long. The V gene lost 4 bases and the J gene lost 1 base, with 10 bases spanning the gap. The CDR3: CASSGGTRNTEAFF. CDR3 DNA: TGTGCCAGCAGTGGGGGGACAAGGAACACTGAAGCTTTCTTT.

CDR3 DNA sequence: TGTGCCTGGAGTGGGGACAACTTTTCACCCCTCCACTTT. It yields the protein CAWSGDNFSPLHF. The rearrangement uses TRBV30 and TRBJ1-6; the D gene is possibly TRBD1 (6 bases). Germline V CDR1 and CDR2: GTSNPN, SVGIG (reference sequence). The CDR3 consists of 13 residues. With 1 base removed from V and 9 bases from J, the gap between germline ends came to 10 bases.

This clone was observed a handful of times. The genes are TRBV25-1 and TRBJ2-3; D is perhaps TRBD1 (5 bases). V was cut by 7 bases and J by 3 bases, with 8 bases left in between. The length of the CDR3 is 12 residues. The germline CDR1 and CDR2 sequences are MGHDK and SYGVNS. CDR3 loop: CASNPGTDTQYF. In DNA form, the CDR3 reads TGTGCCAGCAATCCAGGGACAGATACGCAGTATTTT. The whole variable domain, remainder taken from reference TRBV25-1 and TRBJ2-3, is EADIYQTPRYLVIGTGKKITLECSQTMGHDKMYWYQQDPGMELHLIHYSYGVNSTEKGDLSSESTVSRIRTEHFPLTLESARPSHTSQYLCASNPGTDTQYFGPGTRLTVL.

CDR3 loop: CASSIVQGQYEQYF. CDR3 DNA sequence: TGTGCCAGTAGTATAGTACAGGGGCAATACGAGCAGTACTTC. The chain links TRBV19 to TRBJ2-7; TRBD1 agrees at 7 bases. Germline V lookup: CDR1 LNHDA, CDR2 SQIVND (reference sequence). Trimming at V came to 1 base and at J to 4 bases, leaving 4 bases not matched to a gene. CDR3 size: 14 residues.

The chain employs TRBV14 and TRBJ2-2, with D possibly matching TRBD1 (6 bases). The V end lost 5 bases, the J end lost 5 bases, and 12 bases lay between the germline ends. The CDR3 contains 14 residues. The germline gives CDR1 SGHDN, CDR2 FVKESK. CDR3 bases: TGTGCCAGCAGCATACAGGGTTGGACCGGGGAGCTGTTTTTT. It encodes CASSIQGWTGELFF.

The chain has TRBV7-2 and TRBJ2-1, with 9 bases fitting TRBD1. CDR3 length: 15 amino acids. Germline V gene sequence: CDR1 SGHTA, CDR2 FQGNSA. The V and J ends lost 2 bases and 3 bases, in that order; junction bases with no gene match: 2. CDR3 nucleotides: TGTGCCAGCAGCTTAAGACAGGGGGTCTACAATGAGCAGTTCTTC. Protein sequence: CASSLRQGVYNEQFF.

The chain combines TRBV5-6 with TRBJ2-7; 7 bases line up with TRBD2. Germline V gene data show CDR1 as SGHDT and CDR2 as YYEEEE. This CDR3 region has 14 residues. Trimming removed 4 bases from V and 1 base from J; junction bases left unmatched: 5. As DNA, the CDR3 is TGTGCCAGCAGCGGGGGGAGGGGTTCCTACGAGCAGTACTTC. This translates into CASSGGRGSYEQYF.

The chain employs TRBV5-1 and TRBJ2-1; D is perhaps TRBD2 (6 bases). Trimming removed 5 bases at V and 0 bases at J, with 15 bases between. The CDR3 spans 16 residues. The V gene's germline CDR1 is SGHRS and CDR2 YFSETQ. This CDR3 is CASRHNGGSSYNEQFF. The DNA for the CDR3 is TGCGCCAGCAGGCATAACGGGGGTAGCTCCTACAATGAGCAGTTCTTC.